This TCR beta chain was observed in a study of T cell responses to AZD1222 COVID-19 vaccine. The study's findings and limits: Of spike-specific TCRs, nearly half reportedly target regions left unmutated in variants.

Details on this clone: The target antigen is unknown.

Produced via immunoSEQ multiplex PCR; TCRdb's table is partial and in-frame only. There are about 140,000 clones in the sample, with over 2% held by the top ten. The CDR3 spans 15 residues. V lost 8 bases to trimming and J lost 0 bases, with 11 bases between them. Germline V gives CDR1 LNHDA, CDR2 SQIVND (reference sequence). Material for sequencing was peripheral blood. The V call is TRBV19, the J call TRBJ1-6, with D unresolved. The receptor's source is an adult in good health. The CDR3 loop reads CASFLGSSYNSPLHF. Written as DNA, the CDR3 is TGTGCCAGTTTTTTGGGGAGCTCCTATAATTCACCCCTCCACTTT.